These 4 T cell receptor beta chains were sequenced from one sample in a study of blood T cells in healthy people across ages. PCR was performed a second time for about 7 to 12 cycles using a sample-barcoded 5' primer and a J-beta primer mix. In TCRdb, the 5' RACE reads were re-called with MiXCR into one record per CDR3 protein. The sample includes roughly 800,000 distinct CDR3 sequences, about 62% of them seen just once. The sequenced material came from blood. These receptors came from a man under 40 in good health.

The chain carries TRBV30 and TRBJ2-1; D remains unclear. CDR3 length equals 14 residues. Trimming cost V 1 base and J 12 bases, with 19 bases left between them. The germline CDR1 and CDR2 sequences are GTSNPN and SVGIG (reference sequence). The CDR3 protein is CAWSDGGSPRGQFF. The CDR3 nucleotides are TGTGCCTGGAGTGACGGCGGTAGCCCTCGCGGGCAGTTCTTC. Using reference TRBV30 and TRBJ2-1 for the parts outside the CDR3, the full variable domain is SQTIHQWPATLVQPVGSPLSLECTVEGTSNPNLYWYRQAAGRGLQLLFYSVGIGQISSEVPQNLSASRPQDRQFILSSKKLLLSDSGFYLCAWSDGGSPRGQFFGPGTRLTVL.

Worth noting for this clonotype: Compared with germline, one end of the junction differs, possibly owing to a read error. The chain employs TRBV5-1 and TRBJ2-3; D unclear. The CDR3 covers 14 residues. CDR1 is SGHRS and CDR2 is YFSETQ in the germline V gene. The DNA of the CDR3 is TGCGCCAGCAGCTTGGATTTAGGTTTAGATACGCGGTATTTT. Translating it yields CASSLDLGLDTRYF.

The chain joins TRBV10-3 to TRBJ1-2; 7 bases fit TRBD1. The CDR3 consists of 13 residues. The germline CDR1 and CDR2 sequences are ENHRY and SYGVKD. V shed 6 bases and J 6 bases; nucleotides not matched to a gene: 7. The CDR3 region is CAISLDRVNGYTF. The CDR3 bases are TGTGCCATCAGCCTCGACAGGGTCAATGGCTACACCTTC.

V is TRBV6-1 and J is TRBJ1-1; D unresolved. The ends were cut back, 5 bases at V and 7 bases at J, with 11 bases in the middle. Germline-derived CDR1 and CDR2 are MNHNS and SASEGT. The CDR3 loop spans 12 amino acids. Here the CDR3 DNA reads TGTGCCAGCAGTCAAGACGTTTATGAAGCTTTCTTT. Translating gives CASSQDVYEAFF.